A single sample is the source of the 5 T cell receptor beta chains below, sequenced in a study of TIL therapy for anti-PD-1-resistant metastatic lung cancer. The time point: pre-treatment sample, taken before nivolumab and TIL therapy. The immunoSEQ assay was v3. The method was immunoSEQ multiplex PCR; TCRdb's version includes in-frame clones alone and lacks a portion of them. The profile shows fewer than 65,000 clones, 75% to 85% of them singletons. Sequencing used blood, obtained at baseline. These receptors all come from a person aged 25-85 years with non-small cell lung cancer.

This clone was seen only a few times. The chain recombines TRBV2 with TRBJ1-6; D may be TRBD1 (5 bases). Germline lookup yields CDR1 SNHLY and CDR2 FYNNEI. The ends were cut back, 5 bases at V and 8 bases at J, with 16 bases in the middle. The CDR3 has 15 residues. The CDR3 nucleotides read TGTGCCAGCAGTCAGGGACCGAGCCAGCATTCACCCCTCCACTTT. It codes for CASSQGPSQHSPLHF.

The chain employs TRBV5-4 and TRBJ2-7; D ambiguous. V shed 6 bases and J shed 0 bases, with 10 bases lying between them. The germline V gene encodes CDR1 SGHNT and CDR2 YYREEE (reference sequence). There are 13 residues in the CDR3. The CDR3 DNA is TGTGCCAGCAACCCTTGGAACTCCTACGAGCAGTACTTC. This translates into CASNPWNSYEQYF.

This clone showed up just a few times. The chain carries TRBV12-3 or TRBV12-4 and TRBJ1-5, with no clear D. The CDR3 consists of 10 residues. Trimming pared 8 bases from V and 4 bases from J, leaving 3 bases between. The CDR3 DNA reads TGTGCCAGCGGGAATCAGCCCCAGCATTTT. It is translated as CASGNQPQHF.

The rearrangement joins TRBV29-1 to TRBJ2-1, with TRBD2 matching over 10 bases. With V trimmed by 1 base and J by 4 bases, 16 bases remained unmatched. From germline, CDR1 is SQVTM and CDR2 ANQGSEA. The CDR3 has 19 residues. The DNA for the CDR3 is TGCAGCGTTGAAGGTCTAGCGGGGGCATCTAGGGGCCGTTACAATGAGCAGTTCTTC. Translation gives CSVEGLAGASRGRYNEQFF.

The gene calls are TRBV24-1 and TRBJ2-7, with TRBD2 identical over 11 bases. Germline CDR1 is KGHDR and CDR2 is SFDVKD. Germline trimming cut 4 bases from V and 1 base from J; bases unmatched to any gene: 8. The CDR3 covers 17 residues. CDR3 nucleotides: TGTGCCACCAGTGAAACTTTACTAGCGGGAGATTCCTACGAGCAGTACTTC. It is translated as CATSETLLAGDSYEQYF.